The 12 T cell receptor beta chains given below trace back to one sample, sequenced in a study of blood T cell repertoires in COVID-19. Some clones are missing from TCRdb's copy, which holds only in-frame ones; the method was immunoSEQ multiplex PCR. The data contain under 300,000 clones, approximately 90% of them singletons. Sequenced: peripheral blood. These receptors all stem from a woman in her 40s who had recovered from COVID-19.

V is TRBV25-1 and J is TRBJ2-1, with D possibly being TRBD2 (6 bases). Germline values: CDR1 MGHDK, CDR2 SYGVNS. The CDR3 runs 15 residues. V was shortened by 1 base and J by 7 bases, with 14 bases between the two germline ends. The CDR3 DNA sequence: TGTGCCAGCAGTGAATCTGGTGGAGGGTCAAATGAGCAGTTCTTC. It codes for CASSESGGGSNEQFF.

The chain links TRBV27 to TRBJ2-2, with 15 bases that match TRBD2. Per the germline V gene, CDR1 is MNHEY and CDR2 is SMNVEV (reference sequence). This CDR3 has 17 amino acids. Trimming took 5 bases from V and 1 from J; bases not matched to a gene: 2. This CDR3 reads CASSAGLAGGNTGELFF. The CDR3 DNA reads as TGTGCCAGCAGTGCGGGACTAGCGGGAGGGAACACCGGGGAGCTGTTTTTT.

The gene calls are TRBV4-3 and TRBJ1-5; possibly TRBD1 for D (6 bases). V was cut by 0 bases and J by 4 bases, with 13 bases left in between. Germline CDR1 is LGHNA and CDR2 is YSLEER. CDR3 length equals 16 residues. CDR3 DNA: TGCGCCAGCAGCCAAGATTGGGGGGGGCCGAATCAGCCCCAGCATTTT. Translated: CASSQDWGGPNQPQHF.

The rearrangement joins TRBV5-4 to TRBJ1-4, with 9 nucleotides matching TRBD1. The CDR3 consists of 15 residues. With 4 bases clipped from V and 6 bases from J, the junction kept 7 bases outside the gene matches. Per the germline V gene, CDR1 is SGHNT and CDR2 is YYREEE (reference sequence). DNA for the CDR3: TGTGCCAGCAGCCCACGACAGGGGGGCCATGAAAAACTGTTTTTT. Its translation is CASSPRQGGHEKLFF. The variable domain in full, completed from reference TRBV5-4 and TRBJ1-4, reads ETGVTQSPTHLIKTRGQQVTLRCSSQSGHNTVSWYQQALGQGPQFIFQYYREEENGRGNFPPRFSGLQFPNYSSELNVNALELDDSALYLCASSPRQGGHEKLFFGSGTQLSVL.

The gene calls are TRBV30 and TRBJ1-1; tentatively, D is TRBD1 (6 bases). Germline V gene lookup returns CDR1 GTSNPN and CDR2 SVGIG (reference sequence). The V end lost 4 bases, the J end lost 8 bases, and 11 bases lay between the germline ends. The CDR3 consists of 11 residues. The CDR3 is CAWTLTGEAFF. The CDR3 region has the DNA TGTGCCTGGACTCTAACAGGGGAAGCTTTCTTT.

The chain links TRBV7-2 to TRBJ2-3, with 8 bases that match TRBD2. Germline CDR1 and CDR2: SGHTA and FQGNSA. The V gene end was trimmed by 5 bases and the J gene end by 8 bases; junction bases not matched to a gene: 21. The CDR3 runs to 18 residues. In DNA form, the CDR3 reads TGTGCCAGCAGCCCGGGGGGGGCTAGCGGCCGGGTAGTGGGTACGCAGTATTTT. Its protein product is CASSPGGASGRVVGTQYF.

The V call is TRBV14, the J call TRBJ2-2; 12 positions agree with TRBD2. V was pared by 4 bases and J by 4 bases, with 4 bases of the junction left unmatched. From germline, CDR1 is SGHDN and CDR2 FVKESK. The CDR3 totals 16 residues. This CDR3 reads CASSPLAGGPTGELFF. The CDR3 nucleotides read TGTGCCAGCAGCCCCCTAGCGGGAGGGCCCACCGGGGAGCTGTTTTTT.

This clone has more than one count but fewer than ten. The gene calls are TRBV7-9 and TRBJ1-1; maybe TRBD1 (6 bases). This CDR3 has 16 residues. Per the germline V gene, CDR1 is SEHNR and CDR2 is FQNEAQ (reference sequence). V was cut by 5 bases and J by 2 bases, with 18 bases left in between. In nucleotides, the CDR3 is TGTGCCAGCAGCCTACGCCGGGACACGTTAAACACTGAAGCTTTCTTT. Amino acids: CASSLRRDTLNTEAFF. Looking up the rest from reference TRBV7-9 and TRBJ1-1 gives the full variable domain: DTGVSQNPRHKITKRGQNVTFRCDPISEHNRLYWYRQTLGQGPEFLTYFQNEAQLEKSRLLSDRFSAERPKGSFSTLEIQRTEQGDSAMYLCASSLRRDTLNTEAFFGQGTRLTVV.

The chain couples TRBV7-6 to TRBJ2-2, with 7 bases identical to TRBD1. CDR1 is SGHVS, CDR2 FNYEAQ, per germline. The junction had 3 bases not matched to a gene; V was cut back by 1 base and J by 4 bases. The CDR3 contains 15 residues. The CDR3 spells CASSLGTGATGELFF. The CDR3 coding sequence is TGTGCCAGCAGCTTAGGCACAGGGGCCACCGGGGAGCTGTTTTTT.

The chain combines TRBV5-8 with TRBJ2-7; a weak D match, TRBD1 (6 bases). Trimming pared 5 bases from V and 2 bases from J, leaving 17 bases between. This CDR3 is 15 amino acids long. Germline CDR1 is SGHTS and CDR2 is YDEGEE. CDR3 amino acids: CASRAPGTRPYEQYF. As DNA, the CDR3 is TGTGCCAGCAGAGCCCCCGGGACACGACCCTACGAGCAGTACTTC.

The CDR3 DNA reads TGTGCCAGTAGTATTGGGGGCCCGGGGACCGGGGAGCTGTTTTTT. Its translation is CASSIGGPGTGELFF. The chain employs TRBV19 and TRBJ2-2; possibly TRBD1 for D (6 bases). V lost 3 bases and J lost 5, with 13 bases in between. The CDR3 length is 15 residues. CDR1 is LNHDA and CDR2 is SQIVND in the germline V gene (reference sequence).

CDR3 in amino acids: CASSSPGLAEQYF. CDR3 nucleotide sequence: TGTGCCAGCAGCTCCCCGGGACTAGCGGAGCAGTACTTC. The chain links TRBV7-2 to TRBJ2-7; TRBD2 aligns across 10 bases. The CDR3 is 13 residues long. With V trimmed by 4 bases and J by 7 bases, 4 bases remained unmatched. Germline CDR1 SGHTA, CDR2 FQGNSA.